The next 21 T cell receptor beta chains were all read from a single sample in a study of tumor T cells in aggressive B-cell lymphoma. The data were produced by immunoSEQ multiplex PCR, yet TCRdb's version contains in-frame clones alone and is incomplete. The table has 4,000 or so clones, around 79% seen once. The sequenced sample was tumor tissue. The source of these receptors is an adult with diffuse large B cell lymphoma.

CDR3 amino acids: CASRTEETQYF. The CDR3 nucleotides are TGTGCCAGCAGGACAGAAGAGACCCAGTACTTC. The chain carries TRBV2 and TRBJ2-5, with D possibly matching TRBD1 (5 bases). CDR1 SNHLY and CDR2 FYNNEI come from the germline V gene. Deletions cut 6 bases from V and 3 bases from J, with 5 bases between. The CDR3 length is 11 residues.

The chain joins TRBV7-9 to TRBJ2-3; 11 nucleotides match TRBD2. V lost 9 bases, J lost 2 bases, and 4 bases stayed unmatched. This CDR3 spans 14 amino acids. The germline V gene encodes CDR1 SEHNR and CDR2 FQNEAQ (reference sequence). CDR3 nucleotide sequence: TGTGCCAGTTCTAGCGGGGGGTCCACAGATACGCAGTATTTT. Amino acids: CASSSGGSTDTQYF. Drawing the rest from reference TRBV7-9 and TRBJ2-3, the complete variable domain is DTGVSQNPRHKITKRGQNVTFRCDPISEHNRLYWYRQTLGQGPEFLTYFQNEAQLEKSRLLSDRFSAERPKGSFSTLEIQRTEQGDSAMYLCASSSGGSTDTQYFGPGTRLTVL.

This sequence joins TRBV4-1 and TRBJ2-7; D is possibly TRBD1 (6 bases). V shed 3 bases and J shed 11 bases, with 20 bases lying between them. CDR1 MGHRA and CDR2 YSYEKL come from the germline V gene. CDR3 length: 14 amino acids. CDR3 protein: CASSQGPAQGLEYF. The CDR3 nucleotides read TGCGCCAGCAGCCAGGGGCCAGCCCAGGGGTTGGAGTACTTC.

This clone came up a few times. This sequence joins TRBV5-1 and TRBJ2-2, with TRBD1 matching over 7 bases. After removal of 1 base from V and 8 bases from J, the junction contained 14 bases not matched to a gene. Germline V gene data show CDR1 as SGHRS and CDR2 as YFSETQ. This CDR3 is built from 17 residues. The CDR3 is CASSLYTRGRVSGELFF. CDR3 sequence (DNA): TGCGCCAGCAGCTTGTATACAAGGGGGCGCGTTTCAGGGGAGCTGTTTTTT.

The genes are TRBV28 and TRBJ1-3; no reliable D call. With 3 bases removed from V and 0 bases from J, the gap between germline ends came to 9 bases. Germline V gives CDR1 MDHEN, CDR2 SYDVKM. The CDR3 is 15 amino acids. CDR3 residues: CASSLRASSGNTIYF. The CDR3 DNA reads as TGTGCCAGCAGTTTGAGGGCCTCCTCTGGAAACACCATATATTTT.

The V and J genes are TRBV2 and TRBJ2-3, with TRBD1 matching over 8 bases. Trimming took 8 bases from V and 6 from J; bases not matched to a gene: 16. This CDR3 region has 16 residues. CDR1 is SNHLY and CDR2 is FYNNEI in the germline V gene. Here the CDR3 reads CASEIPQGGLGDTQYF. The CDR3 coding sequence is TGTGCCAGCGAAATCCCACAGGGGGGTTTGGGCGATACGCAGTATTTT.

The rearrangement joins TRBV5-1 to TRBJ2-2, with 7 bases aligning to TRBD1. This CDR3 spans 14 amino acids. CDR1 SGHRS and CDR2 YFSETQ come from the germline V gene. V lost 2 bases, J lost 6 bases, and 4 bases stayed unmatched. DNA for the CDR3: TGCGCCAGCAGCTTTAGCCAGGGGGCCGGGGAGCTGTTTTTT. It is translated as CASSFSQGAGELFF.

This clone appeared a single time. The chain links TRBV30 to TRBJ1-5, with TRBD1 matching 7 bases. The germline gives CDR1 GTSNPN, CDR2 SVGIG (reference sequence). CDR3 size: 14 residues. Germline trimming cut 3 bases from V and 3 bases from J; bases unmatched to any gene: 5. The CDR3 DNA follows: TGTGCCTGGAGATCGGGACAGCACAATCAGCCCCAGCATTTT. Protein product: CAWRSGQHNQPQHF.

V and J are TRBV7-8 and TRBJ1-5; no definite D call. Germline V gene sequence: CDR1 SGHVS, CDR2 FQNEAQ. CDR3 length: 16 residues. V gave up 5 bases and J gave up 4 bases, with 18 bases separating them. Here the CDR3 DNA reads TGTGCCAGCAGCCAGGACGGAGGCTTAGAGAATCAGCCCCAGCATTTT. It is translated as CASSQDGGLENQPQHF.

In its sample, this clone was seen once. V and J are TRBV15 and TRBJ1-2; perhaps TRBD1 as D (6 bases). The V end was cut by 1 base, the J end by 5 bases, with 14 bases between. Per the germline V gene, CDR1 is LNHNV and CDR2 is YYDKDF (reference sequence). The length of the CDR3 is 15 residues. The CDR3 bases are TGTGCCACCAGCAGAGCCCAGGGGATGGGATATGGCTACACCTTC. Its translation is CATSRAQGMGYGYTF.

V usage is TRBV6-1 and J usage is TRBJ2-2; 7 nucleotides line up with TRBD1. Germline V gives CDR1 MNHNS, CDR2 SASEGT. The junction had 3 bases not matched to a gene; V was cut back by 6 bases and J by 5 bases. This CDR3 is built from 13 residues. The CDR3 region has the DNA TGTGCCAGCAGGCTGACAGGGACCGGGGAGCTGTTTTTT. Translating gives CASRLTGTGELFF.

The chain carries TRBV27 and TRBJ2-5; 7 nucleotides agree with TRBD1. The J segment lost 0 bases and the V segment lost 3 bases, leaving 1 base of the junction unmatched. Germline V gene data show CDR1 as MNHEY and CDR2 as SMNVEV (reference sequence). CDR3 length equals 14 residues. The CDR3, as DNA: TGTGCCAGCAGTTTCGGGACAGACCAAGAGACCCAGTACTTC. Protein product: CASSFGTDQETQYF.

The CDR3 loop is CASRRGGMDGNTIYF. DNA of the CDR3: TGTGCCAGTCGTCGAGGGGGAATGGACGGAAACACCATATATTTT. This chain links TRBV19 with TRBJ1-3, with D tentatively TRBD1 (6 bases). Between the trimmed V and J ends, which lost 8 bases and 4 bases, there was a span of 18 bases. The CDR3 runs 15 residues. The germline V gene encodes CDR1 LNHDA and CDR2 SQIVND (reference sequence).

The table lists this clone with a few counts. The gene calls are TRBV19 and TRBJ1-5; unclear D gene. The germline CDR1 and CDR2 sequences are LNHDA and SQIVND (reference sequence). Trimming left V 3 bases short and J 7 bases short, with 13 bases between. The CDR3 consists of 14 residues. CDR3 sequence (DNA): TGTGCCAGTAGTATTTACCTGGGAGGGCAGCCCCAGCATTTT. It encodes CASSIYLGGQPQHF.

The chain employs TRBV11-2 and TRBJ2-3, with 12 bases fitting TRBD2. The length of the CDR3 is 18 residues. V dropped 6 bases and J dropped 3; count of bases not matched to a gene: 13. Germline lookup yields CDR1 SGHAT and CDR2 FQNNGV. This CDR3 is CASRPIPLAGGKTDTQYF. CDR3 in DNA: TGTGCCAGCAGGCCCATCCCACTAGCGGGGGGAAAGACAGATACGCAGTATTTT.

The chain combines TRBV6-1 with TRBJ1-5; D remains unclear. V was clipped by 6 bases and J by 2 bases, with 14 bases between them. Germline V gene lookup returns CDR1 MNHNS and CDR2 SASEGT. This CDR3 spans 15 amino acids. In DNA form, the CDR3 reads TGTGCCAGCAGAGGCCTGGGCAGCCGCAATCAGCCCCAGCATTTT. As protein: CASRGLGSRNQPQHF.

DNA for the CDR3: TGTGCCAGTAGAGCCCTGACTAGCGGTCAAGAGACCCAGTACTTC. It translates to CASRALTSGQETQYF. The chain uses TRBV19 and TRBJ2-5; 9 bases agree with TRBD2. The CDR3 is 15 residues long. Germline V gives CDR1 LNHDA, CDR2 SQIVND (reference sequence). V trimming: 6 bases; J trimming: 2 bases; junction bases outside the gene matches: 7.

J is TRBJ1-3 and V is TRBV6-6; D is possibly TRBD1 (6 bases). Germline CDR1 MNHNY, CDR2 SVGAGI (reference sequence). This CDR3 has 15 amino acids. The germline V and J ends were trimmed by 8 bases and 4 bases, with 18 bases remaining between them. The CDR3 reads CASLSQGIQGNTIYF. The CDR3 bases are TGTGCCAGCCTATCTCAGGGGATCCAAGGAAACACCATATATTTT.

The chain has TRBV6-1 and TRBJ2-3; a possible D gene is TRBD2 (6 bases). The CDR3 extends over 13 amino acids. The V gene lost 6 bases and the J gene lost 5 bases, with 12 bases spanning the gap. From germline, CDR1 is MNHNS and CDR2 SASEGT. The CDR3 bases are TGTGCCAGCAGACCCCCAGCGGGAGATACGCAGTATTTT. The encoded protein is CASRPPAGDTQYF.

This clone was recorded a few times. This chain uses TRBV4-1 with TRBJ2-3, with TRBD2 identical over 9 bases. CDR1 and CDR2 from the germline V gene are MGHRA and YSYEKL. This CDR3 is built from 16 residues. The V segment lost 11 bases and the J segment 2 bases; nucleotides outside the gene matches: 14. CDR3 in amino acids: CARPLHCGRDTDTQYF. The CDR3 nucleotides read TGCGCCCGACCACTGCACTGCGGGAGGGACACAGATACGCAGTATTTT.

The V call is TRBV18, the J call TRBJ2-1; the D gene is possibly TRBD2 (7 bases). CDR3 length equals 16 residues. V shed 2 bases and J shed 4 bases, with 15 bases lying between them. Germline lookup yields CDR1 KGHSH and CDR2 LQKENI. CDR3 in amino acids: CASSPSPGGGYNEQFF. The CDR3, as DNA: TGTGCCAGCTCACCATCGCCGGGGGGCGGTTACAATGAGCAGTTCTTC. Supplemented by reference TRBV18 and TRBJ2-1, the full variable domain reads NAGVMQNPRHLVRRRGQEARLRCSPMKGHSHVYWYRQLPEEGLKFMVYLQKENIIDESGMPKERFSAEFPKEGPSILRIQQVVRGDSAAYFCASSPSPGGGYNEQFFGPGTRLTVL.